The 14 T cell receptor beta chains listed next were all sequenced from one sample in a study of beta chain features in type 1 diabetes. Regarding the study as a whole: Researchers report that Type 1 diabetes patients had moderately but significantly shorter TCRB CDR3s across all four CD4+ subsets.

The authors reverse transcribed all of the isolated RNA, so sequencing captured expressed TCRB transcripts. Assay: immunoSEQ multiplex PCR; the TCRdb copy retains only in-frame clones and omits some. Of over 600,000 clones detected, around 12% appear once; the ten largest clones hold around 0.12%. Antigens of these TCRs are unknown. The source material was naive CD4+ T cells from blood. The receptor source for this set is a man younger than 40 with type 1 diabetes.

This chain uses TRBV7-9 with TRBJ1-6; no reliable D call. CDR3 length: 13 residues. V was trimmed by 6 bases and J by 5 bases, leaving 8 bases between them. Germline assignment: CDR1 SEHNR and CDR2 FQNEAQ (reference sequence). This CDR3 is CASRGTDNSPLHF. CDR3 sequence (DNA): TGTGCCAGCAGGGGCACCGATAATTCACCCCTCCACTTT. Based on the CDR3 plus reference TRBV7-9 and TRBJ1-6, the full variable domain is DTGVSQNPRHKITKRGQNVTFRCDPISEHNRLYWYRQTLGQGPEFLTYFQNEAQLEKSRLLSDRFSAERPKGSFSTLEIQRTEQGDSAMYLCASRGTDNSPLHFGNGTRLTVT.

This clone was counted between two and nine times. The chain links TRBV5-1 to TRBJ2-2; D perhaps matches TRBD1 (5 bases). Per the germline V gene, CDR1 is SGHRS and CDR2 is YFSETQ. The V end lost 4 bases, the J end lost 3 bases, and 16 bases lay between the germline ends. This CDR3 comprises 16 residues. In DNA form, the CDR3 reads TGCGCCAGCAGCGTTTTACAGGTTTCGGACACCGGGGAGCTGTTTTTT. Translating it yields CASSVLQVSDTGELFF.

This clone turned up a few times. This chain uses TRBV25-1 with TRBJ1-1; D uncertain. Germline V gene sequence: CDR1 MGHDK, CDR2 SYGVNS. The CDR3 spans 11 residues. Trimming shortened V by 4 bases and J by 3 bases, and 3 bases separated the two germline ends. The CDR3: CASSGYTEAFF. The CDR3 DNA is TGTGCCAGCAGTGGCTACACTGAAGCTTTCTTT.

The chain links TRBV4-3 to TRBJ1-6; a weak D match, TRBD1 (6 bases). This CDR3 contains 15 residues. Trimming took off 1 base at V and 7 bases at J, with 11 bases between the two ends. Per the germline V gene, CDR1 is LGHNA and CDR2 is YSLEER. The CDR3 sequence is CASSQGGAPNSPLHF. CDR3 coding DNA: TGCGCCAGCAGCCAAGGGGGGGCCCCGAATTCACCCCTCCACTTT.

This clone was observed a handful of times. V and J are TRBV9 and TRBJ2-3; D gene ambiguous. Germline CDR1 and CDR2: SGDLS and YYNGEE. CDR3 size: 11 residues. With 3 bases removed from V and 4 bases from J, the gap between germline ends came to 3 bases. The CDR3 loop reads CASSESDTQYF. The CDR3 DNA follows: TGTGCCAGCAGCGAATCAGATACGCAGTATTTT.

The CDR3 coding sequence is TGTGCCAGCAGCTTCCTAGCGGGGGTATACAATGAGCAGTTCTTC. Translated: CASSFLAGVYNEQFF. V gene TRBV7-2 combines with J gene TRBJ2-1; 10 bases are a match to TRBD2. From germline, CDR1 is SGHTA and CDR2 FQGNSA. V was pared by 3 bases and J by 4 bases, with 3 bases of the junction left unmatched. CDR3 length: 15 residues.

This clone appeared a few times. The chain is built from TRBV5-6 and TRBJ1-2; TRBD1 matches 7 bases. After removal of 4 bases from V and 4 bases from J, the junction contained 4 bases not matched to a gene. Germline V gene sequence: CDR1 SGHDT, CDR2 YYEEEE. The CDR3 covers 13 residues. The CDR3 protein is CASSGQVPYGYTF. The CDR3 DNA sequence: TGTGCCAGCAGCGGACAGGTTCCCTATGGCTACACCTTC.

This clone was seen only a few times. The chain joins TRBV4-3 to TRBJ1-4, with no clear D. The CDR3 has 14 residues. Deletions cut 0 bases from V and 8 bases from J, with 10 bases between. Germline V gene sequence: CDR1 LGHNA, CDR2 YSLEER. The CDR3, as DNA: TGCGCCAGCAGCCAAGATCTGGCCAGCGAAAAACTGTTTTTT. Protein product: CASSQDLASEKLFF.

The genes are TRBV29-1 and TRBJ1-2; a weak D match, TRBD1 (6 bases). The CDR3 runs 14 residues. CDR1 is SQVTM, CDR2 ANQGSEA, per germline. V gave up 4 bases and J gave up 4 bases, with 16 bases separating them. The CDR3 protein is CSVADRLRGYGYTF. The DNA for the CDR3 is TGCAGCGTTGCAGACAGACTCAGGGGCTATGGCTACACCTTC.

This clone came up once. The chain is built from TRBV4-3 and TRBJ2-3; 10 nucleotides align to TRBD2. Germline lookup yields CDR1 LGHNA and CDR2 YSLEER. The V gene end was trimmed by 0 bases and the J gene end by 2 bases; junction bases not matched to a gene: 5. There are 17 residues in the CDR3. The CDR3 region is CASSQDRLAGDTDTQYF. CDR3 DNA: TGCGCCAGCAGCCAAGATCGGCTAGCGGGGGACACAGATACGCAGTATTTT.

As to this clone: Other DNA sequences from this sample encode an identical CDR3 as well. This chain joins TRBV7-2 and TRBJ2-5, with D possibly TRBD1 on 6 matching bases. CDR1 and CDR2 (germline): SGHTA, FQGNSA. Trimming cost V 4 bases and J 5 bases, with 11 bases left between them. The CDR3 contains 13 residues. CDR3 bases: TGTGCCAGCAGCTCACAGGGTTGGGAGACCCAGTACTTC. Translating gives CASSSQGWETQYF.

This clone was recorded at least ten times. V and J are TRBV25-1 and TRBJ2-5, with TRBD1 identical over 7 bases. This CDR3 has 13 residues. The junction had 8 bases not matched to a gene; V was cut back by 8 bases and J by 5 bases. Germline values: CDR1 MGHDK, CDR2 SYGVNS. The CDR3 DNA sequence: TGTGCCAGCTCGCACAGGGGCCGGGAGACCCAGTACTTC. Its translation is CASSHRGRETQYF.

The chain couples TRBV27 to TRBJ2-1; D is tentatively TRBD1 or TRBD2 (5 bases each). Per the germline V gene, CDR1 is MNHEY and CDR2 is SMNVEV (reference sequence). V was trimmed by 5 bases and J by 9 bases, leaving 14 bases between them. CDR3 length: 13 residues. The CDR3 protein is CASSMDGAGEQFF. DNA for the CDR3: TGTGCCAGCAGTATGGACGGGGCCGGTGAGCAGTTCTTC.

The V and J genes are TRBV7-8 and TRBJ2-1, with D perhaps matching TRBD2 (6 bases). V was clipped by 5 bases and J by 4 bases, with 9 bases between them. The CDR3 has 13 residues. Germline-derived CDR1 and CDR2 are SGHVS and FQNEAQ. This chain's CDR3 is CASSGGLYNEQFF. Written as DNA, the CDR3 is TGTGCCAGCAGCGGGGGACTTTACAATGAGCAGTTCTTC.